Following are 17 T cell receptor beta chains from one sample sequenced in a study of shared clonotypes between healthy human individuals. Some clones are missing from TCRdb's copy, which holds only in-frame ones; the method was immunoSEQ multiplex PCR. The sample lists about 2 million clones; roughly 94% were seen once. What was sequenced was naive CD4+ T cells sorted from blood. Subset: CD45RA+ positively selected. All receptors derive from a man between 18 and 29 years old in good health.

The chain carries TRBV6-1 and TRBJ2-7; TRBD1 might be the D (7 bases). Trimming left V 8 bases short and J 4 bases short, with 18 bases between. This CDR3 has 14 residues. Germline loops: CDR1 MNHNS, CDR2 SASEGT. The CDR3 loop is CASSSGGWAYEQYF. CDR3 sequence (DNA): TGTGCCAGCTCTTCAGGGGGGTGGGCTTACGAGCAGTACTTC.

J is TRBJ2-5 and V is TRBV10-3; 14 bases align to TRBD2. Germline trimming cut 7 bases from V and 5 bases from J; bases unmatched to any gene: 9. Germline V gives CDR1 ENHRY, CDR2 SYGVKD. CDR3 length: 16 amino acids. The CDR3: CAINTGLAGEAETQYF. CDR3 coding DNA: TGTGCCATCAATACGGGACTAGCGGGGGAGGCGGAGACCCAGTACTTC.

This rearrangement joins TRBV28 to TRBJ1-4; D may be TRBD1 (5 bases). Germline CDR1 and CDR2: MDHEN and SYDVKM. The CDR3 is made up of 15 amino acids. V shed 4 bases and J shed 8 bases, with 17 bases lying between them. The CDR3 region has the DNA TGTGCCAGCAGTTCACCCGGGGGGGTTAGGGAAAAACTGTTTTTT. It encodes CASSSPGGVREKLFF.

The gene calls are TRBV15 and TRBJ2-5, with D perhaps TRBD2 (5 bases). The CDR3 runs 14 residues. The ends were cut back, 0 bases at V and 4 bases at J, with 9 bases in the middle. CDR1 and CDR2 from the germline V gene are LNHNV and YYDKDF (reference sequence). Written as DNA, the CDR3 is TGTGCCACCAGCAGAGATGTAGCGTCAGAGACCCAGTACTTC. It translates to CATSRDVASETQYF.

J is TRBJ2-2 and V is TRBV9, with 9 bases fitting TRBD2. V lost 0 bases, J lost 4 bases, and 4 bases stayed unmatched. Per the germline V gene, CDR1 is SGDLS and CDR2 is YYNGEE. The CDR3 loop spans 16 amino acids. This CDR3 reads CASSVASGIGTGELFF. In nucleotides, the CDR3 is TGTGCCAGCAGCGTAGCTAGCGGGATTGGCACCGGGGAGCTGTTTTTT.

For this clone: Other DNA sequences from this sample encode an identical CDR3 as well. The J gene is TRBJ1-5, the V gene TRBV6-1; D ambiguous. CDR1 and CDR2 from the germline V gene are MNHNS and SASEGT. The CDR3 loop spans 13 amino acids. The V end lost 4 bases, the J end lost 2 bases, and 6 bases lay between the germline ends. The CDR3 loop is CASSVEGNQPQHF. The DNA of the CDR3 is TGTGCCAGCAGTGTCGAGGGCAATCAGCCCCAGCATTTT.

The chain joins TRBV5-1 to TRBJ2-1; 10 bases match TRBD1. Germline V CDR1 and CDR2: SGHRS, YFSETQ. Germline trimming cut 4 bases from V and 6 bases from J; bases unmatched to any gene: 10. CDR3 length equals 16 residues. CDR3 protein: CASSPTETGGFNEQFF. The CDR3, as DNA: TGCGCCAGCAGCCCCACCGAGACAGGGGGCTTCAATGAGCAGTTCTTC.

The V gene is TRBV7-9, the J gene TRBJ1-4, with 7 bases fitting TRBD1. This CDR3 has 15 amino acids. The germline V gene has CDR1 SEHNR and CDR2 FQNEAQ (reference sequence). Germline trimming cut 1 base from V and 7 bases from J; bases unmatched to any gene: 6. CDR3 protein: CASSLGRTGSEKLFF. The CDR3 DNA reads as TGTGCCAGCAGCTTAGGACGGACAGGTTCTGAAAAACTGTTTTTT.

CDR3 region: CASSELAGAKNRYTQYF. The CDR3 DNA reads as TGTGCCAGCTCCGAGCTAGCGGGGGCCAAAAATAGATATACGCAGTATTTT. The chain carries TRBV25-1 and TRBJ2-3; 10 bases fit TRBD2. Germline V gene lookup returns CDR1 MGHDK and CDR2 SYGVNS. V lost 8 bases and J lost 7; bases outside the gene matches: 18. The CDR3 runs 17 residues.

As regards this clone: The sample carries other DNA sequences with the same CDR3. V usage is TRBV5-1 and J usage is TRBJ1-1; the D is unclear. CDR3 length: 13 residues. Germline V gene sequence: CDR1 SGHRS, CDR2 YFSETQ. Trimming left V 4 bases short and J 0 bases short, with 7 bases between. The CDR3 DNA follows: TGCGCCAGCAGCCCCGGACTGAACACTGAAGCTTTCTTT. Amino acids: CASSPGLNTEAFF.

The chain links TRBV30 to TRBJ2-7; 11 bases are shared with TRBD1. With 3 bases clipped from V and 2 bases from J, the junction kept 12 bases outside the gene matches. Germline V CDR1 and CDR2: GTSNPN, SVGIG (reference sequence). There are 17 residues in the CDR3. CDR3 amino acids: CAWRGRTGGPFAYEQYF. The CDR3 DNA follows: TGTGCCTGGAGAGGCAGGACAGGGGGCCCCTTTGCCTACGAGCAGTACTTC.

This rearrangement joins TRBV30 to TRBJ2-3; a possible D gene is TRBD1 (6 bases). Trimming cost V 1 base and J 0 bases, with 14 bases left between them. The CDR3 totals 16 residues. Germline V gene data show CDR1 as GTSNPN and CDR2 as SVGIG (reference sequence). This CDR3 reads CAWSEGQIPSTDTQYF. The CDR3 DNA is TGTGCCTGGAGTGAAGGACAGATCCCTAGCACAGATACGCAGTATTTT.

Comments on this clone: Additional DNA sequences in this sample encode the identical CDR3. This chain connects TRBV5-6 to TRBJ2-1; D is possibly TRBD1 or TRBD2 (5 bases each). V was clipped by 0 bases and J by 2 bases, with 12 bases between them. The germline CDR1 and CDR2 sequences are SGHDT and YYEEEE. The CDR3 contains 16 residues. CDR3 in DNA: TGTGCCAGCAGCTTGGGGGGACCCACCACCTACAATGAGCAGTTCTTC. Translating it yields CASSLGGPTTYNEQFF. The full variable domain, rest sourced from reference TRBV5-6 and TRBJ2-1, is DAGVTQSPTHLIKTRGQQVTLRCSPKSGHDTVSWYQQALGQGPQFIFQYYEEEERQRGNFPDRFSGHQFPNYSSELNVNALLLGDSALYLCASSLGGPTTYNEQFFGPGTRLTVL.

The V call is TRBV5-7, the J call TRBJ2-7, with D unclear. TRBV5-7 is treated as an ORF (open reading frame) with a function not yet certain. The V and J ends lost 4 bases and 5 bases respectively, with 19 bases between them. The CDR3 has 15 residues. The CDR3 is CASSPASQTVHEQYF. The CDR3 bases are TGTGCCAGCAGCCCCGCTTCTCAGACGGTCCACGAGCAGTACTTC.

The genes are TRBV18 and TRBJ1-1, with 7 bases that match TRBD1. The junction had 5 bases not matched to a gene; V was cut back by 3 bases and J by 4 bases. The CDR3 is 14 residues long. CDR1 is KGHSH, CDR2 LQKENI, per germline. CDR3 bases: TGTGCCAGCTCACCGGGACAGCAACTCACTGAAGCTTTCTTT. This encodes CASSPGQQLTEAFF. The variable domain in full, with the rest retrieved from reference TRBV18 and TRBJ1-1, is NAGVMQNPRHLVRRRGQEARLRCSPMKGHSHVYWYRQLPEEGLKFMVYLQKENIIDESGMPKERFSAEFPKEGPSILRIQQVVRGDSAAYFCASSPGQQLTEAFFGQGTRLTVV.

The chain has TRBV9 and TRBJ1-5, with D possibly matching TRBD1 (5 bases). V was cut by 4 bases and J by 2 bases, with 16 bases left in between. Germline CDR1 and CDR2: SGDLS and YYNGEE. The CDR3 is made up of 16 amino acids. This CDR3 is CASSPKGMEGNQPQHF. In DNA, the CDR3 is TGTGCCAGCAGCCCTAAGGGGATGGAGGGCAATCAGCCCCAGCATTTT.

The rearrangement joins TRBV5-6 to TRBJ2-2; tentatively, D is TRBD1 (6 bases). The CDR3 spans 15 residues. The V and J ends lost 0 bases and 6 bases respectively, with 12 bases between them. Looked up from germline, CDR1 is SGHDT and CDR2 is YYEEEE. CDR3 amino acids: CASSLVQGSAGELFF. CDR3 nucleotide sequence: TGTGCCAGCAGCTTGGTACAGGGATCGGCCGGGGAGCTGTTTTTT.